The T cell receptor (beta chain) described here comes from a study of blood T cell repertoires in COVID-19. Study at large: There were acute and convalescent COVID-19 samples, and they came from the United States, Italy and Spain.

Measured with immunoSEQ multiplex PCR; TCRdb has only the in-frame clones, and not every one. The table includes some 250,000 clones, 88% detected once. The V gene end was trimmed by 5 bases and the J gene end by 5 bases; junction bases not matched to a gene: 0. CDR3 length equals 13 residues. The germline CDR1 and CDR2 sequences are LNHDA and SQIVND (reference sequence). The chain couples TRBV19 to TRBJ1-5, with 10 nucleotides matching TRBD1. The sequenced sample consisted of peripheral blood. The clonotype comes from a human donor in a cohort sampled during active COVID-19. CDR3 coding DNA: TGTGCCAGTAGTGGGACAGGGGATCAGCCCCAGCATTTT. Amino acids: CASSGTGDQPQHF.